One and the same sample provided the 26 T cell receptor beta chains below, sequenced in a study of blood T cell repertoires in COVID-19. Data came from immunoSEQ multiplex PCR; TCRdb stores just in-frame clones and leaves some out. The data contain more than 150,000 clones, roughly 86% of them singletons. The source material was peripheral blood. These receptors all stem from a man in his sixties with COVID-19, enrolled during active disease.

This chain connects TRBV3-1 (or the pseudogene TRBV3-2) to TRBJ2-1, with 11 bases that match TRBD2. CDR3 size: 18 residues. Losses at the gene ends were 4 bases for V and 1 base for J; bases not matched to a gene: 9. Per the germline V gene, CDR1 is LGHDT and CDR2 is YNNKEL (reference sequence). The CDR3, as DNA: TGTGCCAGCAGCCCGCCGGTAGCGGGAGGGCGATCCTACAATGAGCAGTTCTTC. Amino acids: CASSPPVAGGRSYNEQFF.

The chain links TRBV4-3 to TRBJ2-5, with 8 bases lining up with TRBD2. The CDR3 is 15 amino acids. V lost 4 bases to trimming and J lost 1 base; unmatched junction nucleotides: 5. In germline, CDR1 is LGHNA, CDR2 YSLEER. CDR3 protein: CASSPTGGIQETQYF. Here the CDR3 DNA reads TGCGCCAGCAGCCCCACGGGAGGGATCCAAGAGACCCAGTACTTC.

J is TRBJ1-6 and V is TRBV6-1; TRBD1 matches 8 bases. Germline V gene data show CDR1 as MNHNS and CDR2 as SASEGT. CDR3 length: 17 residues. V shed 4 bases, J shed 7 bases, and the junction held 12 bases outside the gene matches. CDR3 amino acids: CASSAKQGEWANSPLHF. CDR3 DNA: TGTGCCAGCAGTGCCAAACAGGGGGAGTGGGCGAATTCACCCCTCCACTTT.

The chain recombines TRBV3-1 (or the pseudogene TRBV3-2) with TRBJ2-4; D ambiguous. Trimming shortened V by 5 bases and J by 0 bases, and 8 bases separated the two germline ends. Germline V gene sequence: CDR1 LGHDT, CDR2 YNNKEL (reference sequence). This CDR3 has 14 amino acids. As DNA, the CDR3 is TGTGCCAGCAGCTCCGGTCTAGCCAAAAACATTCAGTACTTC. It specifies CASSSGLAKNIQYF.

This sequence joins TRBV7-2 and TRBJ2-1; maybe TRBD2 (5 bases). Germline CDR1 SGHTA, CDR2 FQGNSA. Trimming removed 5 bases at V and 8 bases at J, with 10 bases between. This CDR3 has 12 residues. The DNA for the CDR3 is TGTGCCAGCAGCCCCCTAGCCCATGAGCAGTTCTTC. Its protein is CASSPLAHEQFF. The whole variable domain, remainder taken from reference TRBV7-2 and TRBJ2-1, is GAGVSQSPSNKVTEKGKDVELRCDPISGHTALYWYRQSLGQGLEFLIYFQGNSAPDKSGLPSDRFSAERTGGSVSTLTIQRTQQEDSAVYLCASSPLAHEQFFGPGTRLTVL.

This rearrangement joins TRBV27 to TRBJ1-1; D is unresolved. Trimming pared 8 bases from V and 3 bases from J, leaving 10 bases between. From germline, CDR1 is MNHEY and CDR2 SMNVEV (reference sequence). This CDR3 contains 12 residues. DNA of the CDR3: TGTGCCAGCCGGGGAAGGGACACTGAAGCTTTCTTT. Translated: CASRGRDTEAFF.

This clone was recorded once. CDR3 sequence reads: CATSDAGLATHEQYF. In DNA, the CDR3 is TGTGCCACCAGTGATGCGGGACTAGCTACCCACGAGCAGTACTTC. The chain carries TRBV24-1 and TRBJ2-7; TRBD2 matches at 9 bases. Unmatched junction bases numbered 7, after V lost 3 bases and J lost 5 bases. CDR3 length equals 15 residues. Germline V gene sequence: CDR1 KGHDR, CDR2 SFDVKD.

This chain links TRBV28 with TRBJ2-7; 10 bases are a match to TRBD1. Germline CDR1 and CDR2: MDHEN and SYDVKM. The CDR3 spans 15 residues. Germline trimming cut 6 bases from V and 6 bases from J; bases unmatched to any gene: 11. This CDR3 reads CASRSGQGGSSEQYF. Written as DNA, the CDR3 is TGTGCCAGCAGGTCCGGACAGGGGGGATCGAGCGAGCAGTACTTC.

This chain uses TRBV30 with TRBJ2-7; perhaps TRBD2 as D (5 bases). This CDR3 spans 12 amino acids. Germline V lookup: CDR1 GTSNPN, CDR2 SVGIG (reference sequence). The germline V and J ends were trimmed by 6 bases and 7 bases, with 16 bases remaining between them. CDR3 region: CACSALSEEQYF. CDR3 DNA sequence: TGTGCCTGTAGCGCTTTATCGGAGGAGCAGTACTTC.

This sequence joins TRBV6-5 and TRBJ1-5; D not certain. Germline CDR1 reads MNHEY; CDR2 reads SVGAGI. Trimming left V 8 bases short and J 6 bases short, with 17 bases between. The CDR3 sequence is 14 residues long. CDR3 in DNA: TGTGCCAGCGCGGGCGGAGGCTTGGGTCAGCCCCAGCATTTT. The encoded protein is CASAGGGLGQPQHF.

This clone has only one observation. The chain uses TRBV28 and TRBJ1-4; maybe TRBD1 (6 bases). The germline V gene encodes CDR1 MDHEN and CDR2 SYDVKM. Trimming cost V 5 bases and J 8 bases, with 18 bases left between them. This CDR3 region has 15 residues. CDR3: CASSPSRQAREKLFF. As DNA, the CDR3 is TGTGCCAGCAGTCCCTCCCGACAGGCCCGGGAAAAACTGTTTTTT.

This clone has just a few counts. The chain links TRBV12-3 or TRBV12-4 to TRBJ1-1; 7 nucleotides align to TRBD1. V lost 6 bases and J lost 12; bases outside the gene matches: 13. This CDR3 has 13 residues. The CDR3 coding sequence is TGTGCCAGCAGACCAACCCGGGACAGTCACCCTTTCTTT. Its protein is CASRPTRDSHPFF.

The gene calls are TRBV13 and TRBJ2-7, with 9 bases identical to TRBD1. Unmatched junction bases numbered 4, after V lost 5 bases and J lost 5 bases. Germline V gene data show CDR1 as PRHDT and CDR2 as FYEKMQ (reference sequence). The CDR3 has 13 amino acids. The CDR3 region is CASSTQGAHEQYF. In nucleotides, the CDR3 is TGTGCCAGCAGCACACAGGGGGCTCACGAGCAGTACTTC. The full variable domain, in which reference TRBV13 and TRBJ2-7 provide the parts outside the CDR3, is AAGVIQSPRHLIKEKRETATLKCYPIPRHDTVYWYQQGPGQDPQFLISFYEKMQSDKGSIPDRFSAQQFSDYHSELNMSSLELGDSALYFCASSTQGAHEQYFGPGTRLTVT.

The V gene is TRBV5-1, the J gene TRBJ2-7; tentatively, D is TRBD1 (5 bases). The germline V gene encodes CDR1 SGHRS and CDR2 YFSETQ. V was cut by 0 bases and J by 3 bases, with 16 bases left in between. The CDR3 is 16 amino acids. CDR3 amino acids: CASSLEGPPRNYEQYF. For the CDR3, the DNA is TGCGCCAGCAGCTTGGAGGGGCCTCCAAGGAACTACGAGCAGTACTTC.

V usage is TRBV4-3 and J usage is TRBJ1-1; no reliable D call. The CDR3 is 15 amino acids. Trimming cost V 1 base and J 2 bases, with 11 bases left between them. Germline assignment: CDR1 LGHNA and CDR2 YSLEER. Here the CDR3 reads CASSQGVEVNTEAFF. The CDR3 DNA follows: TGCGCCAGCAGCCAAGGGGTCGAGGTTAACACTGAAGCTTTCTTT.

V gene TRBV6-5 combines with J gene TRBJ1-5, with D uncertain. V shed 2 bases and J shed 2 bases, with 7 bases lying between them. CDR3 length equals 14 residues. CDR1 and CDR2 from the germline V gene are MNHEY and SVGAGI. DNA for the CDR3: TGTGCCAGCAGTTACGGGCGGGGCAATCAGCCCCAGCATTTT. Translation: CASSYGRGNQPQHF.

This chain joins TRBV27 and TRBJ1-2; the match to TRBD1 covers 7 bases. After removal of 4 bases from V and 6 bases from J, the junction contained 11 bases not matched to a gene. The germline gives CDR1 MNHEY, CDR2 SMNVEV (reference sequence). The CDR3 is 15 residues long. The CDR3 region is CASSSPHRGSHGYTF. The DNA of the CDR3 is TGTGCCAGCAGTTCTCCCCACAGGGGATCCCATGGCTACACCTTC.

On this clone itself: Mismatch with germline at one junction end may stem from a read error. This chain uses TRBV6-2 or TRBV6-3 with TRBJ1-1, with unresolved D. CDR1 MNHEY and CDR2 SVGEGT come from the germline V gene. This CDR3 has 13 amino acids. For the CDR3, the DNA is TGTGCCAGCAGTTATTATGCCAACACAGAAGCTTTCTTT. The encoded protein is CASSYYANTEAFF.

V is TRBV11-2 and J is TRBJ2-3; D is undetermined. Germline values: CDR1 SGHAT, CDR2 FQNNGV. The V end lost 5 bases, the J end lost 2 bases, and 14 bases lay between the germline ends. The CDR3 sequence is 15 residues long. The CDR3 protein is CASSHPEQYTDTQYF. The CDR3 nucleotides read TGTGCCAGCAGCCACCCTGAACAGTACACAGATACGCAGTATTTT.

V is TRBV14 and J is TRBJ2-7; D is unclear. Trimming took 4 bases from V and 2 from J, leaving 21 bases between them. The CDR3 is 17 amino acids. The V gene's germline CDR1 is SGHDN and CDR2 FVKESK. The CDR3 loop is CASSLVGGDTWTYEQYF. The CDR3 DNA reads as TGTGCCAGCAGCCTCGTCGGTGGAGATACCTGGACCTACGAGCAGTACTTC.

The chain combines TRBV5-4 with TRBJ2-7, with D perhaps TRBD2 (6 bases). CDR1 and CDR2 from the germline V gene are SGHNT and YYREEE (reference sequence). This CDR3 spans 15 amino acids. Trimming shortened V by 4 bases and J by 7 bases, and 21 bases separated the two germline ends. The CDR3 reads CASSGRGGRVGEQYF. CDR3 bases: TGTGCCAGCAGCGGGCGTGGAGGGAGAGTGGGGGAGCAGTACTTC.

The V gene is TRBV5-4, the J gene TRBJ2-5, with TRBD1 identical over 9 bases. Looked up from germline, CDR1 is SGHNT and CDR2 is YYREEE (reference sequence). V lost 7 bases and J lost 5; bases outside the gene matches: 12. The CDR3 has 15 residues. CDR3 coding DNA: TGTGCCAGCTCTACCGTCGGGGACAGGGCGGAGACCCAGTACTTC. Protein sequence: CASSTVGDRAETQYF.

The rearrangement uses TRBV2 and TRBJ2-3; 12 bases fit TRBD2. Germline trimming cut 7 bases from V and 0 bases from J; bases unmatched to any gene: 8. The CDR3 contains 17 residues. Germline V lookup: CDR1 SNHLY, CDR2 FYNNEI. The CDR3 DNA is TGTGCCAGCACTCGACCGGGACTAGCGGGTAGCACAGATACGCAGTATTTT. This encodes CASTRPGLAGSTDTQYF.

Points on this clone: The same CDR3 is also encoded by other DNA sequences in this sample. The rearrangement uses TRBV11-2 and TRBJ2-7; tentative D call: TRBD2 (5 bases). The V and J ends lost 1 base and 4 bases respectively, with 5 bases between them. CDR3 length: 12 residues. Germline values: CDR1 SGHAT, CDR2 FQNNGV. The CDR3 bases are TGTGCCAGCAGCTTAGCGGGGTACGAGCAGTACTTC. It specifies CASSLAGYEQYF. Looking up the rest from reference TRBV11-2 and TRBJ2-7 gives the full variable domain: EAGVAQSPRYKIIEKRQSVAFWCNPISGHATLYWYQQILGQGPKLLIQFQNNGVVDDSQLPKDRFSAERLKGVDSTLKIQPAKLEDSAVYLCASSLAGYEQYFGPGTRLTVT.

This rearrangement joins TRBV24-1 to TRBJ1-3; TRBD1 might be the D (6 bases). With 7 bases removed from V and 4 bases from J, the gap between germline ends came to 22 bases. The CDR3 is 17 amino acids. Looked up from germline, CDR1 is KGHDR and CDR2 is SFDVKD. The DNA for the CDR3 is TGTGCCACCAGGGGGGTGGACAGCGGAGTTGGAGGAAACACCATATATTTT. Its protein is CATRGVDSGVGGNTIYF.

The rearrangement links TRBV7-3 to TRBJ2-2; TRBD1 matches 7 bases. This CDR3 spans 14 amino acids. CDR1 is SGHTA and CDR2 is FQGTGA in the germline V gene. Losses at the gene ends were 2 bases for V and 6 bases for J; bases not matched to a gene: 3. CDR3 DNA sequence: TGTGCCAGCAGCTTAGACAGGGCAGCCGGGGAGCTGTTTTTT. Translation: CASSLDRAAGELFF.